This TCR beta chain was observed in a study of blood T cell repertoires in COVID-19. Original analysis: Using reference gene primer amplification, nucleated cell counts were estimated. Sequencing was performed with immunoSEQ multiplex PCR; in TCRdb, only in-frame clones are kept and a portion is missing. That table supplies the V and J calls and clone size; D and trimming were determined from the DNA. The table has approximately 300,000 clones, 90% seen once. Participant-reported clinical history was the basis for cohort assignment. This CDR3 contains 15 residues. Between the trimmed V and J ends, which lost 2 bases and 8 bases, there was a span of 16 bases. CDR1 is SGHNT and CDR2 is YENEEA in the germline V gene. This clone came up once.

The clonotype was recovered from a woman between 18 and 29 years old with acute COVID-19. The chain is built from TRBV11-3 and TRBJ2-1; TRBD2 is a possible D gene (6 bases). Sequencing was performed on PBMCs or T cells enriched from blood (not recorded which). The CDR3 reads CASSLPGAVRHEQFF. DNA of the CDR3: TGTGCCAGCAGCTTACCGGGAGCCGTTCGGCATGAGCAGTTCTTC.